This T cell receptor (beta chain) was sequenced for a study of cytomegalovirus exposure and HLA in healthy donors. Study-wide results and caveats: One variant, a missense change in DCLRE1C, was linked in a later analysis to TCR beta V- and J-gene trimming.

PCR used 60 Vbeta primers and 13 Jbeta primers. Clones were sequenced by immunoSEQ multiplex PCR, and TCRdb holds only the in-frame ones, with some missing. The repertoire holds about 120,000 clones, with approximately 70% as singletons. As concerns this clone: Its specificity is unknown.

Per the germline V gene, CDR1 is SGHDT and CDR2 is YYEEEE. CDR3 length: 17 amino acids. V trimming: 3 bases; J trimming: 7 bases; junction bases outside the gene matches: 18. This chain uses TRBV5-6 with TRBJ1-1; 7 nucleotides match TRBD1. This clonotype originated in a woman aged 40 to 55 in good health and CMV-seropositive. The material sequenced was PBMCs. The CDR3 sequence: CASSSTTDRLIEGEAFF. DNA of the CDR3: TGTGCCAGCAGCTCAACTACGGACAGGCTGATCGAGGGTGAAGCTTTCTTT.